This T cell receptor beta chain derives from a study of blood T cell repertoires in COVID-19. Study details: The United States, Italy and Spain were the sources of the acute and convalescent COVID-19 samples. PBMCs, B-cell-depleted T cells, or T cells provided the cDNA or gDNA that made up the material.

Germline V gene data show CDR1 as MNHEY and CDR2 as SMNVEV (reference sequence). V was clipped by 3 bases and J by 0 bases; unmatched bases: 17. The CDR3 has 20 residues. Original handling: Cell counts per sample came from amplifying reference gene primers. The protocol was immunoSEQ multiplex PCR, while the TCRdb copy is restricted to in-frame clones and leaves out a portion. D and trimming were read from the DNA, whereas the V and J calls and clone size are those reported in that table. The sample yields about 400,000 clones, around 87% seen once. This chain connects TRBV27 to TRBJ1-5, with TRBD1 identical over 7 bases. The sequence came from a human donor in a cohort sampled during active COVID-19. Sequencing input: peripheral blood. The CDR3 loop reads CASSFANRGKRSYSNQPQHF. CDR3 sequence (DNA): TGTGCCAGCAGTTTCGCGAACAGGGGAAAAAGATCCTATAGCAATCAGCCCCAGCATTTT.